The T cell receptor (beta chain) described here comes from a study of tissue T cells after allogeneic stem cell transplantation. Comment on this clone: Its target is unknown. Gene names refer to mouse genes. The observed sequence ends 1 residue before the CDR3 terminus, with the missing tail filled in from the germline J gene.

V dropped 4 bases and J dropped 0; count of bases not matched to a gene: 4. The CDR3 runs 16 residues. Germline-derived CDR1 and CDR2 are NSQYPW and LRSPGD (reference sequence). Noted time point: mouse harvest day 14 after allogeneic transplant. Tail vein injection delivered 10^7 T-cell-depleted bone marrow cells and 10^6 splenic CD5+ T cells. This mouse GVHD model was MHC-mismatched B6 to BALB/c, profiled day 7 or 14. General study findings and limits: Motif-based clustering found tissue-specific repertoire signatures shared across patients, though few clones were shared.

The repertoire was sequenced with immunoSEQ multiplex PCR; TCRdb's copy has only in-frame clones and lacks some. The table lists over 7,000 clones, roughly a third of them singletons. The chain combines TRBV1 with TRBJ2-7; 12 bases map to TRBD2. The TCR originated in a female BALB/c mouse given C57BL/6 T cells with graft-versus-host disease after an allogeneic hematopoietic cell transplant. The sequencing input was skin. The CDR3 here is CTCSDGLGGSSYEQYF. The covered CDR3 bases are TGCACCTGCAGTGACGGACTGGGGGGGAGCTCCTATGAACAGTAC.